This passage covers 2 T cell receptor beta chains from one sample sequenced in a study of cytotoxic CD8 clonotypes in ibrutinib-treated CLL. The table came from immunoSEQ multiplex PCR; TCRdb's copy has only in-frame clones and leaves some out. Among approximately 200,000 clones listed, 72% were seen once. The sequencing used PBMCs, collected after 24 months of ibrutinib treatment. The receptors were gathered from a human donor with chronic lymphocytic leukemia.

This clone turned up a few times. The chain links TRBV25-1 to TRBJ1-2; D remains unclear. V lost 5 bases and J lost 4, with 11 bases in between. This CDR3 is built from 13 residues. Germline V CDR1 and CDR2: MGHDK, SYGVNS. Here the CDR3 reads CASSPAGGYGYTF. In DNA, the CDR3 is TGTGCCAGCAGTCCCGCAGGTGGCTATGGCTACACCTTC.

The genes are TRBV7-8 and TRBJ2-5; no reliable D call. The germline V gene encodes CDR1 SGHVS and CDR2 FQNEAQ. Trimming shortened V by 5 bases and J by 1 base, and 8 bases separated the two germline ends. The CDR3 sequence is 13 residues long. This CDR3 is CASSKHPQETQYF. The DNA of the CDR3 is TGTGCCAGCAGCAAACACCCCCAAGAGACCCAGTACTTC.